The present T cell receptor (beta chain) was sequenced within a study of T-cell reconstitution after alpha-beta-depleted transplantation in children. Between the trimmed V and J ends, which lost 8 bases and 0 bases, there was a span of 13 bases. This CDR3 contains 15 residues. Germline values: CDR1 ENHRY, CDR2 SYGVKD. TCRbeta library construction was performed incorporating unique molecular identifiers. MiXCR, run by TCRdb on the PCR reads, gives a single entry per CDR3 protein. The sample records a few hundred thousand distinct CDR3 sequences, about a quarter being singletons. The chain combines TRBV10-3 with TRBJ2-2; TRBD1 might be the D (6 bases). The sample consisted of PBMCs, taken before TCRalphabeta/CD19-depleted stem cell transplant. The sequence was collected from a boy younger than two with Wiskott-Aldrich syndrome, due to receive a stem cell transplant. This chain's CDR3 is CAIGLGQSNTGELFF. The CDR3 region has the DNA TGTGCCATCGGGCTAGGACAGTCGAACACCGGGGAGCTGTTTTTT.